This TCR beta chain was sequenced for a study of CD8+CD57+ T cells in acquired aplastic anemia. About this clonotype: A junction boundary mismatches the germline segment, possibly from a read error.

The TCR beta profiling, which covered VDJ combination and CDR3 sequence, was carried out using genomic DNA as the template. TCRdb re-called the reads through MiXCR, storing one row per CDR3 protein. The sample contains fewer than 250,000 distinct CDR3 sequences, approximately 49% of which appear only once. CDR1 is SNHLY and CDR2 is FYNNEI in the germline V gene. This CDR3 has 13 residues. Sequencing was performed on sorted CD4+, CD8+, or CD8+CD57+ T cells (not recorded which) from PBMCs. The chain links TRBV2 to TRBJ1-2; D call uncertain. The sequence came from a human donor in good health, serving as a control. The CDR3 is CAGSEARVYGHTF. DNA of the CDR3: TGTGCCGGCAGTGAAGCGAGGGTCTATGGCCACACCTTC.